The 29 T cell receptor beta chains below were found in one sample sequenced in a study of blood T cells in healthy people across ages. A sample-barcoded 5' primer and a J-beta primer mix were used in a second PCR of roughly 6 to 12 cycles. TCRdb re-called the 5' RACE reads through MiXCR, storing one row per CDR3 protein. The sample holds about 1,500,000 distinct CDR3 sequences, roughly 28% seen once. Sequencing was performed on blood. Receptor source: a woman under 40 in good health.

The chain has TRBV20-1 and TRBJ2-1; TRBD2 aligns across 10 bases. Germline lookup yields CDR1 DFQATT and CDR2 SNEGSKA (reference sequence). J lost 8 bases, V lost 6 bases, and 10 bases had no gene match. The CDR3 totals 14 residues. CDR3 residues: CSAISSGSMDEQFF. The CDR3 DNA is TGCAGTGCCATCTCTAGCGGGAGCATGGATGAGCAGTTCTTC.

As concerns this clonotype: A single base separates this from a much larger clone, so it may be a read error. This sequence joins TRBV20-1 and TRBJ2-7; D unclear. Germline V gene data show CDR1 as DFQATT and CDR2 as SNEGSKA (reference sequence). CDR3 length: 14 amino acids. CDR3 coding DNA: TGCAGTGCTAGAGATCCCGTGGCCTCCTACGAGCAGGACTTC. This codes for CSARDPVASYEQDF.

Turning to this clonotype: A much larger clone sits a single nucleotide away, making a read error possible. The rearrangement links TRBV12-3 or TRBV12-4 to TRBJ2-5; a possible D gene is TRBD1 (6 bases). This CDR3 is built from 13 residues. The chain's CDR3 is CVSSVDRQETQYF. CDR3 sequence (DNA): TGTGTCAGCAGTGTGGACAGACAAGAGACCCAGTACTTC.

The sample holds many counts of this clonotype. V gene TRBV7-3 combines with J gene TRBJ2-5, with D unclear. This CDR3 contains 15 residues. The V and J ends lost 2 bases and 1 base respectively, with 11 bases between them. Per the germline V gene, CDR1 is SGHTA and CDR2 is FQGTGA. CDR3 sequence reads: CASSLPRQAQETQYF. The CDR3 coding sequence is TGTGCCAGCAGCTTACCAAGACAAGCCCAAGAGACCCAGTACTTC.

This clonotype was found many times. V and J are TRBV6-5 and TRBJ2-7; 8 bases match TRBD2. This CDR3 spans 16 amino acids. CDR1 and CDR2 from the germline V gene are MNHEY and SVGAGI. Trimming removed 0 bases from V and 2 bases from J; junction bases left unmatched: 6. The CDR3 nucleotides are TGTGCCAGCAGTTACTCGAAACTAGCGGACACCTACGAGCAGTACTTC. Amino acids: CASSYSKLADTYEQYF.

CDR3 nucleotides: TGTGCCAGCAGTTACGGTGATAACGGTTACACCGGGGAGCTGTTTTTT. It codes for CASSYGDNGYTGELFF. The chain uses TRBV6-6 and TRBJ2-2; D gene uncertain. The CDR3 sequence is 16 residues long. CDR1 and CDR2 (germline): MNHNY, SVGAGI (reference sequence). Trimming left V 2 bases short and J 3 bases short, with 13 bases between.

The V gene is TRBV24-1, the J gene TRBJ2-4; TRBD2 matches at 7 bases. The J call could be wrong; TRBJ2-7 is a better fit for the DNA end. This CDR3 spans 13 amino acids. Germline CDR1 KGHDR, CDR2 SFDVKD. DNA of the CDR3: TGTGCCACCAGTTCGGGGGAGGGGATCGAGCAGTACTTC. Translating gives CATSSGEGIEQYF.

J is TRBJ1-6 and V is TRBV27, with 9 nucleotides matching TRBD1. This CDR3 region has 15 residues. Trimming removed 5 bases from V and 7 bases from J; junction bases left unmatched: 6. Germline V CDR1 and CDR2: MNHEY, SMNVEV (reference sequence). The CDR3 coding sequence is TGTGCCAGCAGTGGCGGGACAGGGAGGAATTCACCCCTCCACTTT. Encoded protein: CASSGGTGRNSPLHF.

This sequence joins TRBV2 and TRBJ1-4; no reliable D call. The germline gives CDR1 SNHLY, CDR2 FYNNEI. There are 13 residues in the CDR3. V lost 8 bases, J lost 0 bases, and 7 bases lay in between. Here the CDR3 reads CASVGATNEKLFF. CDR3 DNA: TGTGCCAGCGTCGGCGCAACTAATGAAAAACTGTTTTTT.

V usage is TRBV12-3 or TRBV12-4 and J usage is TRBJ2-1; 9 positions agree with TRBD1. The J call is in doubt because the DNA end fits TRBJ2-7 better. The CDR3 totals 14 residues. The CDR3 sequence is CASSGTGSYNEQYF. The CDR3 nucleotides are TGTGCCAGCAGTGGGACAGGGTCCTACAATGAGCAGTACTTC.

This clonotype was seen at least ten times. The chain couples TRBV29-1 to TRBJ2-1, with a tentative D call TRBD2 (5 bases). V was pared by 8 bases and J by 7 bases, with 21 bases between. Germline V gene sequence: CDR1 SQVTM, CDR2 ANQGSEA. CDR3 length equals 14 residues. Here the CDR3 DNA reads TGCAGCAACGCGGGCACCGGGATCTCTAATGAGCAGTTCTTC. It is translated as CSNAGTGISNEQFF.

This clonotype was seen repeatedly, ten times or more. In DNA form, the CDR3 reads TGTGCCAGCAGTTTAGCCGGTAAGGCTGAGCAGTTCTTC. It translates to CASSLAGKAEQFF. V is TRBV28 and J is TRBJ2-1; D is unresolved. Germline V gives CDR1 MDHEN, CDR2 SYDVKM. The CDR3 extends over 13 amino acids. Trimming removed 2 bases from V and 9 bases from J, with 11 bases in between.

The chain carries TRBV18 and TRBJ1-2, with a possible D match to TRBD1 (5 bases). The length of the CDR3 is 13 residues. V lost 3 bases, J lost 5 bases, and 10 bases lay in between. Per germline, CDR1 KGHSH and CDR2 LQKENI. The DNA for the CDR3 is TGTGCCAGCTCACCCCTGGACATTTATGGCTACACCTTC. It encodes CASSPLDIYGYTF.

This clonotype was observed a few times. A much larger clone lies one base from this, so it may be a read error. This chain connects TRBV20-1 to TRBJ2-1, with D possibly being TRBD2 (5 bases). Trimming took off 5 bases at V and 12 bases at J, with 23 bases between the two ends. This CDR3 contains 14 residues. Per the germline V gene, CDR1 is DFQATT and CDR2 is SNEGSKA (reference sequence). CDR3 coding DNA: TGCAGTGCTTTCTCGGGGTATCCCACTACGAGGCAGTTCTTC. This gives the protein CSAFSGYPTTRQFF.

The rearrangement joins TRBV7-2 to TRBJ2-7, with D unclear. The germline V and J ends were trimmed by 5 bases and 3 bases, with 8 bases remaining between them. The CDR3 length is 12 residues. Germline CDR1 reads SGHTA; CDR2 reads FQGNSA. The CDR3 loop reads CASSVSYYEQYF. In nucleotides, the CDR3 is TGTGCCAGCAGCGTAAGTTACTACGAGCAGTACTTC.

The CDR3 sequence: CASSQDPGSEQYF. CDR3 DNA: TGTGCCAGCAGCCAAGATCCTGGGTCCGAGCAGTACTTC. The chain joins TRBV3-1 to TRBJ2-7; D uncertain. The V end was cut by 0 bases, the J end by 6 bases, with 9 bases between. Germline CDR1 reads LGHDT; CDR2 reads YNNKEL (reference sequence). The CDR3 extends over 13 amino acids.

This clonotype was picked up a small number of times. The chain carries TRBV20-1 and TRBJ2-3; tentatively, D is TRBD2 (6 bases). V shed 1 base and J shed 0 bases, with 14 bases lying between them. Per the germline V gene, CDR1 is DFQATT and CDR2 is SNEGSKA (reference sequence). The CDR3 runs to 16 residues. This CDR3 is CSARVVASESTDTQYF. CDR3 DNA: TGCAGTGCTAGAGTGGTGGCTAGCGAGAGCACAGATACGCAGTATTTT.

This clonotype was found a few times. The chain links TRBV3-1 to TRBJ1-1; 7 bases are a match to TRBD1. This CDR3 contains 13 residues. Per the germline V gene, CDR1 is LGHDT and CDR2 is YNNKEL (reference sequence). V was clipped by 4 bases and J by 10 bases; unmatched bases: 9. CDR3 in amino acids: CASSPGQIAIAFF. The CDR3 DNA follows: TGTGCCAGCAGCCCGGGACAGATTGCGATAGCTTTCTTT.

The table lists this clonotype with a few counts. This chain uses TRBV20-1 with TRBJ2-1; 7 positions agree with TRBD2. Germline V gene data show CDR1 as DFQATT and CDR2 as SNEGSKA (reference sequence). V trimming: 6 bases; J trimming: 4 bases; junction bases outside the gene matches: 9. This CDR3 is built from 14 residues. The CDR3 sequence is CSARWPAGYNEQFF. The CDR3 region has the DNA TGCAGTGCGAGGTGGCCAGCGGGGTACAATGAGCAGTTCTTC.

V gene TRBV20-1 combines with J gene TRBJ2-6; D gene unclear. Trimming took 5 bases from V and 2 from J, leaving 7 bases between them. Germline loops: CDR1 DFQATT, CDR2 SNEGSKA (reference sequence). The CDR3 covers 13 residues. DNA of the CDR3: TGCAGTGCTCATACTACTGGGGCCAACGTCCTGACTTTC. It translates to CSAHTTGANVLTF.

This chain uses TRBV12-5 with TRBJ2-3, with D uncertain. Germline assignment: CDR1 LGHNT and CDR2 FRNRAP. The CDR3 totals 14 residues. Between the trimmed V and J ends, which lost 3 bases and 1 base, there was a span of 8 bases. In DNA form, the CDR3 reads TGTGCTAGTGGTTTCTTGCAGGGCACAGATACGCAGTATTTT. The encoded protein is CASGFLQGTDTQYF.

The chain joins TRBV20-1 to TRBJ2-7; a possible D gene is TRBD2 (6 bases). The CDR3 loop spans 16 amino acids. The germline gives CDR1 DFQATT, CDR2 SNEGSKA (reference sequence). Trimming left V 1 base short and J 0 bases short, with 16 bases between. CDR3 region: CSARAARLGTSYEQYF. DNA for the CDR3: TGCAGTGCTAGAGCTGCCCGACTAGGGACCTCCTACGAGCAGTACTTC.

Worth noting for this clonotype: A junction boundary mismatches the germline segment, possibly from a read error. The chain joins TRBV6-5 to TRBJ2-1; D tentatively fits TRBD1 or TRBD2 (5 bases each). This CDR3 contains 14 residues. Germline lookup yields CDR1 MNHEY and CDR2 SVGAGI. The CDR3 loop is CASSRSGSYDEQFF. For the CDR3, the DNA is TGTGCCAGCAGTCGCTCAGGGAGCTACGATGAGCAGTTCTTC.

This clonotype has only a few counts. The chain combines TRBV20-1 with TRBJ2-3; the match to TRBD2 covers 14 bases. Germline assignment: CDR1 DFQATT and CDR2 SNEGSKA (reference sequence). The CDR3 has 17 residues. The V gene end was trimmed by 5 bases and the J gene end by 2 bases; junction bases not matched to a gene: 9. The CDR3 region has the DNA TGCAGTGCTCGGACAGGGGGACTAGCGGGGGTCACAGATACGCAGTATTTT. Amino acids: CSARTGGLAGVTDTQYF.

The chain employs TRBV5-1 and TRBJ2-2; D possibly corresponds to TRBD2 (7 bases). The CDR3 spans 15 residues. The germline V gene has CDR1 SGHRS and CDR2 YFSETQ. V lost 1 base and J 4 bases, leaving 11 bases between the germline ends. CDR3 in amino acids: CASSLRRGPTGELFF. In nucleotides, the CDR3 is TGCGCCAGCAGCTTGAGGCGGGGGCCCACCGGGGAGCTGTTTTTT.

The chain uses TRBV12-3 or TRBV12-4 and TRBJ1-1; 12 bases line up with TRBD1. The CDR3 is made up of 15 amino acids. With 5 bases clipped from V and 3 bases from J, the junction kept 4 bases outside the gene matches. In nucleotides, the CDR3 is TGTGCCAGCAGTATTGGGACAGGGGGCTACACTGAAGCTTTCTTT. It translates to CASSIGTGGYTEAFF.

As concerns this clonotype: With a much larger clone just one base away, this may be a read error. In this CDR3 the conserved last residue, phenylalanine or tryptophan, is missing, so a read error is likely. V usage is TRBV24-1 and J usage is TRBJ2-1; 7 positions agree with TRBD1. The CDR3 is 16 residues long. From germline, CDR1 is KGHDR and CDR2 SFDVKD. J was trimmed by 0 bases and V by 3 bases; bases with no gene match: 4. In DNA, the CDR3 is TGTGCCACCAGTGATCCGGGACAGAACTCCTACAATGAGCAGTTCGTC. This gives the protein CATSDPGQNSYNEQFV.

The rearrangement links TRBV6-2 or TRBV6-3 to TRBJ2-7, with D possibly matching TRBD2 (5 bases). The CDR3 spans 12 residues. The germline CDR1 and CDR2 sequences are MNHEY and SVGEGT. Trimming took 8 bases from V and 6 from J, leaving 14 bases between them. The CDR3 is CASGSDSGEQYF. Written as DNA, the CDR3 is TGTGCCAGCGGATCGGACTCAGGCGAGCAGTACTTC.

Ten or more counts support this clonotype. The chain recombines TRBV7-9 with TRBJ1-6; D is uncertain. Germline CDR1 is SEHNR and CDR2 is FQNEAQ (reference sequence). The CDR3 totals 14 residues. Trimming removed 1 base at V and 10 bases at J, with 11 bases between. The CDR3 DNA is TGTGCCAGCAGCTTAGAGGGCAGTGGGTCACCCCTCCACTTT. It translates to CASSLEGSGSPLHF.